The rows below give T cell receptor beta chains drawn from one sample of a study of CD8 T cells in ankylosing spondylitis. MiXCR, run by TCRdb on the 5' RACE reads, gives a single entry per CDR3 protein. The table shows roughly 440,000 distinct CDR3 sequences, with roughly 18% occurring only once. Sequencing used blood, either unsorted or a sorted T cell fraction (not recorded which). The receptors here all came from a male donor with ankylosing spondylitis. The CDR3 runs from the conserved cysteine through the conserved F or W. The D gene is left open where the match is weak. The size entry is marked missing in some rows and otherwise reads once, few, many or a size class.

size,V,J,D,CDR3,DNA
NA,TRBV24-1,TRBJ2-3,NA,CATSDFGRETDTQYF,TGTGCCACCAGTGATTTCGGCAGGGAAACAGATACGCAGTATTTT
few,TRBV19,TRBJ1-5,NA,CASTGRFSNQPQHF,TGTGCCAGTACTGGGAGATTTAGCAATCAGCCCCAGCATTTT
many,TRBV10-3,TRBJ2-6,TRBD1,CAIGTGSSGGANVLTF,TGTGCCATCGGGACAGGGAGTTCAGGTGGGGCCAACGTCCTGACTTTC
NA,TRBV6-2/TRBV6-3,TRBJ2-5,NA,CASSYAMETQYF,TGTGCCAGCAGTTACGCTATGGAGACCCAGTACTTC
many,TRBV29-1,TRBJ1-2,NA,CSVQRANYGYTF,TGCAGCGTTCAACGGGCTAACTATGGCTACACCTTC
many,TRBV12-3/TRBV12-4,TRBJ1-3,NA,CASRQPFSGNTIYF,TGTGCCAGCAGGCAACCTTTCTCTGGAAACACCATATATTTT
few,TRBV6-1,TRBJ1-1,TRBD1,CASSPGGLTGGTEAFF,TGTGCCAGCAGCCCCGGGGGGCTTACAGGGGGCACTGAAGCTTTCTTT
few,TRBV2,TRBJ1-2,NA,CASHKLGAGGRSYGYTF,TGTGCCAGCCATAAACTAGGGGCTGGCGGGCGGAGCTATGGCTACACCTTC
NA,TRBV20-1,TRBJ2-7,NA,CSAKASYEQYF,TGCAGTGCAAAGGCCTCATACGAGCAGTACTTC
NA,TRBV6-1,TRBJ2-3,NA,CASPPRRGSGDTQYF,TGTGCCAGCCCCCCAAGGAGGGGATCTGGAGATACGCAGTATTTT
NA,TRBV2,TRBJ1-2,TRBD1,CASSEPGGYGYTF,TGTGCCAGCAGTGAACCAGGGGGCTATGGCTACACCTTC